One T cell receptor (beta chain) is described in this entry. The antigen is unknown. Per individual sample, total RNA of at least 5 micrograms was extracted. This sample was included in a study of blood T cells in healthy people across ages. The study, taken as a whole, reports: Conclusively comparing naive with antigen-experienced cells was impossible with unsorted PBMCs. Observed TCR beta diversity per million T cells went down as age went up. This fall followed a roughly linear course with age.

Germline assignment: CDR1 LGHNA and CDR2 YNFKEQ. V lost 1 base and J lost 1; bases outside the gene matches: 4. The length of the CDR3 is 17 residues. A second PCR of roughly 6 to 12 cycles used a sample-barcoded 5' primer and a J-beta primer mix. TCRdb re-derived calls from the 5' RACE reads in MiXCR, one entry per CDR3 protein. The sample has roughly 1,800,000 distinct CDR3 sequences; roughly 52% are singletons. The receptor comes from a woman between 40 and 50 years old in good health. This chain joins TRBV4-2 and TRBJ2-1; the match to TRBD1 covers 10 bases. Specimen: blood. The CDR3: CASSQGGQGLSYNEQFF. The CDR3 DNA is TGTGCCAGCAGCCAAGGGGGACAGGGGTTGTCCTACAATGAGCAGTTCTTC.